Below, 26 T cell receptor beta chains from the same sample are listed, as sequenced in a study of technical replicates of blood from four donors. Profiled with immunoSEQ multiplex PCR; TCRdb holds only in-frame clones, not every one. The data show tens of thousands of clones, approximately 80% seen once. The sequencing sample was made of PBMCs. All receptors come from a human donor in good health. Some clones in this sample may be carry-over from other donors' samples.

V usage is TRBV19 and J usage is TRBJ2-7, with TRBD1 as a possible D gene (5 bases). Trimming removed 5 bases at V and 2 bases at J, with 10 bases between. Germline V gives CDR1 LNHDA, CDR2 SQIVND (reference sequence). The CDR3 covers 13 residues. CDR3 sequence: CASSLGLTYEQYF. CDR3 coding DNA: TGTGCCAGTAGTCTGGGGCTGACCTACGAGCAGTACTTC.

This rearrangement joins TRBV30 to TRBJ2-1, with 7 positions matching TRBD1. J was trimmed by 0 bases and V by 0 bases; bases with no gene match: 8. CDR3 length: 17 amino acids. The germline V gene encodes CDR1 GTSNPN and CDR2 SVGIG (reference sequence). CDR3 in DNA: TGTGCCTGGAGTGTAAAGGGGGCCTCGAGCTCCTACAATGAGCAGTTCTTC. Protein: CAWSVKGASSSYNEQFF.

This clone was seen only once. V usage is TRBV13 and J usage is TRBJ2-7; D is uncertain. V gave up 0 bases and J gave up 2 bases, with 11 bases separating them. Looked up from germline, CDR1 is PRHDT and CDR2 is FYEKMQ (reference sequence). This CDR3 comprises 15 residues. The DNA for the CDR3 is TGTGCCAGCAGCTTAGGACAGCTTATCCCCTACGAGCAGTACTTC. Its translation: CASSLGQLIPYEQYF.

The rearrangement uses TRBV4-3 and TRBJ1-2; D is possibly TRBD1 (5 bases). This CDR3 has 14 amino acids. CDR1 and CDR2 from the germline V gene are LGHNA and YSLEER. Trimming took 4 bases from V and 4 from J, leaving 13 bases between them. CDR3 in amino acids: CASSPGGQGYGYTF. The CDR3 DNA follows: TGCGCCAGCAGCCCGGGCGGCCAGGGCTATGGCTACACCTTC.

A few counts support this clone. The CDR3 DNA is TGTGCCAGCTCAAAGGGGCTTGATCAGCCCCAGCATTTT. As protein: CASSKGLDQPQHF. J is TRBJ1-5 and V is TRBV18, with a possible D match to TRBD1 (5 bases). CDR1 is KGHSH and CDR2 is LQKENI in the germline V gene. CDR3 length equals 13 residues. V lost 5 bases and J lost 5, with 10 bases in between.

The J gene is TRBJ1-2, the V gene TRBV5-1, with a tentative D call TRBD1 (5 bases). This CDR3 comprises 14 residues. CDR1 and CDR2 (germline): SGHRS, YFSETQ. Trimming cost V 5 bases and J 6 bases, with 17 bases left between them. CDR3 loop: CASRPWGGKDGYTF. The CDR3 DNA follows: TGCGCCAGCAGGCCGTGGGGGGGGAAGGATGGCTACACCTTC.

CDR3 sequence: CASSGRTAGNIQYF. As DNA, the CDR3 is TGTGCCAGCAGTGGGCGGACCGCGGGGAACATTCAGTACTTC. This chain uses TRBV2 with TRBJ2-4, with TRBD2 as a possible D gene (6 bases). V lost 4 bases, J lost 7 bases, and 14 bases lay in between. CDR1 and CDR2 from the germline V gene are SNHLY and FYNNEI. This CDR3 has 14 amino acids.

The V call is TRBV27, the J call TRBJ1-5, with TRBD1 matching 10 bases. The CDR3 totals 12 residues. Germline V gene sequence: CDR1 MNHEY, CDR2 SMNVEV (reference sequence). The trim removed 8 bases at V and 7 bases at J, leaving 2 bases unmatched. CDR3 nucleotides: TGTGCCAGCGGGACAGGGGAACAGCCCCAGCATTTT. It codes for CASGTGEQPQHF.

V usage is TRBV5-4 and J usage is TRBJ2-5, with unresolved D. Trimming removed 4 bases at V and 2 bases at J, with 12 bases between. The CDR3 runs to 14 residues. In germline, CDR1 is SGHNT, CDR2 YYREEE (reference sequence). For the CDR3, the DNA is TGTGCCAGCAGCCGCCAGGTTGGGCAAGAGACCCAGTACTTC. This sequence encodes CASSRQVGQETQYF.

The chain combines TRBV5-1 with TRBJ2-7, with D possibly being TRBD1 (6 bases). This CDR3 comprises 12 residues. Germline V gives CDR1 SGHRS, CDR2 YFSETQ. V shed 4 bases and J shed 3 bases, with 8 bases lying between them. The CDR3 coding sequence is TGCGCCAGCAGCGTACAGGGCTACGAGCAGTACTTC. This encodes CASSVQGYEQYF.

The CDR3 DNA sequence: TGCGCCAGCAGCCATACTAGCGTAGCGGTTGGGGCCAACGTCCTGACTTTC. This codes for CASSHTSVAVGANVLTF. The chain has TRBV4-3 and TRBJ2-6, with TRBD2 matching over 7 bases. V shed 3 bases and J 3 bases; nucleotides not matched to a gene: 8. Per the germline V gene, CDR1 is LGHNA and CDR2 is YSLEER. The CDR3 spans 17 residues.

The chain recombines TRBV7-2 with TRBJ1-2, with 8 bases matching TRBD1. The CDR3 is 16 amino acids. Germline V gives CDR1 SGHTA, CDR2 FQGNSA. With 5 bases clipped from V and 0 bases from J, the junction kept 8 bases outside the gene matches. The CDR3 region has the DNA TGTGCCAGCAGCCCGCTACAGGGGGGGGCTAACTATGGCTACACCTTC. Encoded protein: CASSPLQGGANYGYTF.

CDR3 DNA sequence: TGCGCCAGCAGTGAGGTAGTGATAAGCGATGAGCAGTTCTTC. The encoded protein is CASSEVVISDEQFF. This chain connects TRBV10-2 to TRBJ2-1; D is unclear. CDR1 is WSHSY, CDR2 SAAADI, per germline. Trimming removed 2 bases from V and 8 bases from J, with 13 bases in between. This CDR3 region has 14 residues.

The CDR3 DNA reads TGTGCCAGCAGCTTATTGGAGACAGGGAGGACCGGGGAGCTGTTTTTT. It yields the protein CASSLLETGRTGELFF. The chain recombines TRBV7-2 with TRBJ2-2, with D possibly being TRBD1 (7 bases). The CDR3 sequence is 16 residues long. In germline, CDR1 is SGHTA, CDR2 FQGNSA. V lost 2 bases and J lost 5, with 15 bases in between.

The chain joins TRBV5-1 to TRBJ2-5; TRBD1 matches at 9 bases. The CDR3 runs 15 residues. V was clipped by 5 bases and J by 4 bases; unmatched bases: 9. Germline assignment: CDR1 SGHRS and CDR2 YFSETQ. CDR3 coding DNA: TGCGCCAGCAGGTCACAGGGGGCAGGTGGAGAGACCCAGTACTTC. Protein: CASRSQGAGGETQYF.

This clone was found a few times. This chain links TRBV4-3 with TRBJ2-1; D is uncertain. The CDR3 is 15 residues long. Trimming shortened V by 2 bases and J by 7 bases, and 15 bases separated the two germline ends. The germline V gene has CDR1 LGHNA and CDR2 YSLEER. The CDR3 bases are TGCGCCAGCAGCCAATGGTTGAGTGAGGAGAATGAGCAGTTCTTC. Its translation: CASSQWLSEENEQFF.

This chain links TRBV4-1 with TRBJ2-2, with 10 positions matching TRBD2. CDR1 and CDR2 (germline): MGHRA, YSYEKL. J lost 0 bases, V lost 4 bases, and 8 bases had no gene match. The CDR3 spans 18 residues. This CDR3 is CASSRTSGGVPNTGELFF. The CDR3 DNA sequence: TGCGCCAGCAGCCGGACTAGCGGTGGGGTCCCGAACACCGGGGAGCTGTTTTTT.

The chain recombines TRBV6-1 with TRBJ1-2; TRBD1 matches 7 bases. This CDR3 has 13 amino acids. Looked up from germline, CDR1 is MNHNS and CDR2 is SASEGT. V lost 2 bases to trimming and J lost 7 bases; unmatched junction nucleotides: 4. CDR3: CASSERPGGGYTF. The DNA of the CDR3 is TGTGCCAGCAGTGAACGACCAGGGGGTGGCTACACCTTC.

The CDR3 is CASSQVLAGVPETQYF. CDR3 nucleotides: TGCGCCAGCAGCCAAGTCCTCGCGGGAGTCCCAGAGACCCAGTACTTC. This rearrangement joins TRBV4-1 to TRBJ2-5, with 7 bases matching TRBD2. The CDR3 consists of 16 residues. The germline CDR1 and CDR2 sequences are MGHRA and YSYEKL. The trim removed 1 base at V and 4 bases at J, leaving 9 bases unmatched.

V gene TRBV5-4 combines with J gene TRBJ1-2; 7 positions match TRBD1. The CDR3 is 13 residues long. Losses at the gene ends were 4 bases for V and 10 bases for J; bases not matched to a gene: 10. Looked up from germline, CDR1 is SGHNT and CDR2 is YYREEE (reference sequence). The CDR3 loop reads CASSGYRGTDYTF. Here the CDR3 DNA reads TGTGCCAGCAGCGGGTACAGGGGAACGGACTACACCTTC. Drawing the rest from reference TRBV5-4 and TRBJ1-2, the complete variable domain is ETGVTQSPTHLIKTRGQQVTLRCSSQSGHNTVSWYQQALGQGPQFIFQYYREEENGRGNFPPRFSGLQFPNYSSELNVNALELDDSALYLCASSGYRGTDYTFGSGTRLTVV.

This sequence joins TRBV13 and TRBJ1-1, with unresolved D. CDR3 length: 15 amino acids. V was cut by 0 bases and J by 2 bases, with 10 bases left in between. Germline CDR1 PRHDT, CDR2 FYEKMQ (reference sequence). CDR3 sequence: CASSLGLHRNTEAFF. In DNA form, the CDR3 reads TGTGCCAGCAGCTTAGGGCTCCATAGAAACACTGAAGCTTTCTTT.

The CDR3 sequence: CASSFSLAGTDTQYF. As DNA, the CDR3 is TGTGCCAGCAGCTTCAGTCTAGCGGGCACAGATACGCAGTATTTT. This chain uses TRBV5-4 with TRBJ2-3, with 7 bases identical to TRBD2. Germline trimming cut 2 bases from V and 1 base from J; bases unmatched to any gene: 4. This CDR3 spans 15 amino acids. CDR1 is SGHNT and CDR2 is YYREEE in the germline V gene (reference sequence). The full variable domain, with the rest looked up from reference TRBV5-4 and TRBJ2-3, is ETGVTQSPTHLIKTRGQQVTLRCSSQSGHNTVSWYQQALGQGPQFIFQYYREEENGRGNFPPRFSGLQFPNYSSELNVNALELDDSALYLCASSFSLAGTDTQYFGPGTRLTVL.

The chain combines TRBV7-3 with TRBJ2-2; 10 bases fit TRBD1. J lost 5 bases, V lost 5 bases, and 8 bases had no gene match. The length of the CDR3 is 16 residues. Germline-derived CDR1 and CDR2 are SGHTA and FQGTGA. CDR3 loop: CASSATRQGATGELFF. The CDR3 region has the DNA TGTGCCAGCAGCGCGACCCGACAGGGGGCTACCGGGGAGCTGTTTTTT.

The chain is built from TRBV4-1 and TRBJ2-3; 8 bases match TRBD1. CDR3 length equals 13 residues. V lost 6 bases to trimming and J lost 6 bases; unmatched junction nucleotides: 5. Germline loops: CDR1 MGHRA, CDR2 YSYEKL. CDR3 in DNA: TGCGCCAGCAGTCGACAGGGGCGCGATACGCAGTATTTT. Protein sequence: CASSRQGRDTQYF.

The rearrangement links TRBV2 to TRBJ2-5; a weak D match, TRBD2 (5 bases). Trimming left V 6 bases short and J 4 bases short, with 18 bases between. The germline V gene has CDR1 SNHLY and CDR2 FYNNEI. There are 15 residues in the CDR3. The CDR3: CASRAVRAPPETQYF. CDR3 in DNA: TGTGCCAGCAGAGCGGTGCGGGCGCCTCCAGAGACCCAGTACTTC. The full variable domain, with the rest looked up from reference TRBV2 and TRBJ2-5, is EPEVTQTPSHQVTQMGQEVILRCVPISNHLYFYWYRQILGQKVEFLVSFYNNEISEKSEIFDDQFSVERPDGSNFTLKIRSTKLEDSAMYFCASRAVRAPPETQYFGPGTRLLVL.

The chain links TRBV29-1 to TRBJ2-5, with 9 bases lining up with TRBD2. J gave up 3 bases and V 5 bases, and 4 bases lay outside the gene matches. The CDR3 runs to 13 residues. Germline V CDR1 and CDR2: SQVTM, ANQGSEA. CDR3 bases: TGCAGCGTTCTAGAGCGGGGGGAAGAGACCCAGTACTTC. This codes for CSVLERGEETQYF. The variable domain in full, with the rest retrieved from reference TRBV29-1 and TRBJ2-5, is SAVISQKPSRDICQRGTSLTIQCQVDSQVTMMFWYRQQPGQSLTLIATANQGSEATYESGFVIDKFPISRPNLTFSTLTVSNMSPEDSSIYLCSVLERGEETQYFGPGTRLLVL.